This T cell receptor beta chain was recorded in a study of CD8 T cells in Susac syndrome. Random hexamers primed reverse transcription of 0.5 to 1 ug RNA. Each CDR3 protein is one row after TCRdb ran MiXCR on the immunoSEQ multiplex PCR reads. The sample comprises around 150,000 distinct CDR3 sequences, approximately 95% of which are singletons, and approximately 0.3% rests with the top ten. CDR1 is MGHDK, CDR2 SYGVNS, per germline. The trim removed 4 bases at V and 5 bases at J, leaving 5 bases unmatched. The CDR3 length is 13 residues. TEMRA cells were enriched by FACS, and CD4+ and CD8+ T cells were negatively isolated.

V gene TRBV25-1 combines with J gene TRBJ2-7, with TRBD1 identical over 7 bases. Material: CD8+ T cells from PBMCs. The sequence was collected from a human donor in good health. The DNA of the CDR3 is TGTGCCAGCAGTGGGACAGGCCTCCACGAGCAGTACTTC. It yields the protein CASSGTGLHEQYF.